Sequencing of this T cell receptor (beta chain) was carried out in a study of TIL therapy for anti-PD-1-resistant metastatic lung cancer. Study as a whole: Patients had a median age of approximately 57 years (range about 35-80). Broader study findings: TIL clonotype persistence in blood showed no apparent association with response.

The immunoSEQ assay was v3. Survey-level samples got around 2.1 million read pairs; deep-level samples got about 5-6 million. Measured with immunoSEQ multiplex PCR; TCRdb has only the in-frame clones, and not every one. The repertoire holds about 55,000 clones, roughly 77% seen once, with just under 3% in the top ten. The V gene's germline CDR1 is LNHDA and CDR2 SQIVND (reference sequence). Trimming shortened V by 2 bases and J by 0 bases, and 8 bases separated the two germline ends. CDR3 length equals 14 residues. Time point denoted: pre-treatment sample, taken before nivolumab and TIL therapy. Stage 4 NSCLC adults joined between 2017 and 2020. Remarks on this clone: Its antigen is unidentified.

Sequencing was performed on blood, taken at baseline. The receptor was derived from a person aged 25 to 80 with non-small cell lung cancer. V usage is TRBV19 and J usage is TRBJ2-7, with D perhaps matching TRBD2 (6 bases). The CDR3: CASSIRGLSYEQYF. CDR3 nucleotide sequence: TGTGCCAGTAGTATAAGGGGACTCTCCTACGAGCAGTACTTC.